This T cell receptor beta chain is drawn from a study of T-cell memory formation after mild COVID-19. This clonotype has only a few counts. The 5'RACE method, run with constant-segment primers, produced TCR alpha and TCR beta cDNA libraries (carrying sample barcodes and UMIs). Each CDR3 protein gets one entry after TCRdb re-called the 5' RACE reads with MiXCR. The repertoire holds fewer than 550,000 distinct CDR3 sequences, with approximately 20% as singletons. Input material: PBMCs or a T cell subset sorted from them (not recorded which). The sequence was obtained from an adult woman who had mild COVID-19 (a few samples of this study predate the infection). Cell type and time point are not known.

CDR3 sequence: CATRAEWDTEAFF. The CDR3 DNA reads TGTGCCACCCGGGCGGAATGGGACACTGAAGCTTTCTTT. The V and J genes are TRBV24-1 and TRBJ1-1; D is ambiguous. The germline V gene encodes CDR1 KGHDR and CDR2 SFDVKD. The CDR3 spans 13 residues. Trimming cost V 9 bases and J 3 bases, with 13 bases left between them.